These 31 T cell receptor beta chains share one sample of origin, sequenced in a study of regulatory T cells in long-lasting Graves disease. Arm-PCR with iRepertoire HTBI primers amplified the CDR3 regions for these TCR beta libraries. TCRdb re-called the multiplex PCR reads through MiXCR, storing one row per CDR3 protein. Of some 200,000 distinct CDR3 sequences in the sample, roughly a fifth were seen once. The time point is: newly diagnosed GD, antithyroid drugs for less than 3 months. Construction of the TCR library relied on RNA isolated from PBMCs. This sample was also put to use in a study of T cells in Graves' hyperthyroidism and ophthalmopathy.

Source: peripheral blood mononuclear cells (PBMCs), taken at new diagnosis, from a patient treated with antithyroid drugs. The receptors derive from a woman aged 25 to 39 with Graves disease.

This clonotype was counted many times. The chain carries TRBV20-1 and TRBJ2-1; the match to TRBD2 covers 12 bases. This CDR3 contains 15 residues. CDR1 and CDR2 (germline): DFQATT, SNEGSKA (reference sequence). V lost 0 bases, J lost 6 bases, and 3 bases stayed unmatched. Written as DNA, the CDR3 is TGCAGTGCTAGAGACGGGACTAGCGGGTTCAATGAGCAGTTCTTC. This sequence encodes CSARDGTSGFNEQFF.

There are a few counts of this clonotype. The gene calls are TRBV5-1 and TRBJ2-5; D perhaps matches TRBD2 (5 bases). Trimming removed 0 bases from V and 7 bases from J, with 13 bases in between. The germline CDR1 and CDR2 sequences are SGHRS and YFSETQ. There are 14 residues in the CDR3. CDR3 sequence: CASSLDPAEGTQYF. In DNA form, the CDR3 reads TGCGCCAGCAGCTTGGACCCGGCCGAGGGGACCCAGTACTTC.

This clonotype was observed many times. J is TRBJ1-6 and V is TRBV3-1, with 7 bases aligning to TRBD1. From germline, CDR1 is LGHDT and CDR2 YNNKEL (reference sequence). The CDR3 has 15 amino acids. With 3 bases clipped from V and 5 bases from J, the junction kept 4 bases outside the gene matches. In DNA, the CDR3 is TGTGCCAGCAGCCATAAACAGGGGCATAATTCACCCCTCCACTTT. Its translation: CASSHKQGHNSPLHF.

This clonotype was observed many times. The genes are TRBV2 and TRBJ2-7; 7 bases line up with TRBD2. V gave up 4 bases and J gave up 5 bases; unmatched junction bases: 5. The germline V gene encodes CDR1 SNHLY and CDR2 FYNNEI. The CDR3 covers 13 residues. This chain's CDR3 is CASSGPGGDEQYF. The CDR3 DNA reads TGTGCCAGCAGTGGGCCTGGGGGGGACGAGCAGTACTTC.

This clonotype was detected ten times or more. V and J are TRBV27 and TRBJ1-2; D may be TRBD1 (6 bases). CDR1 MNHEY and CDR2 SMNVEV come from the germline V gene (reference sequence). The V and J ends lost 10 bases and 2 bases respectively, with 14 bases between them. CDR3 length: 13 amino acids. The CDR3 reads CATFGGQNYGYTF. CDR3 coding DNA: TGTGCCACCTTCGGGGGGCAGAACTATGGCTACACCTTC.

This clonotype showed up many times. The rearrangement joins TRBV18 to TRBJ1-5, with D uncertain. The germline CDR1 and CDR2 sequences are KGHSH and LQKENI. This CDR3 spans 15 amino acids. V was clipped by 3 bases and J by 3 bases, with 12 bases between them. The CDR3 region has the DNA TGTGCCAGCTCACCTCCGGGCAGAGTCAATCAGCCCCAGCATTTT. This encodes CASSPPGRVNQPQHF.

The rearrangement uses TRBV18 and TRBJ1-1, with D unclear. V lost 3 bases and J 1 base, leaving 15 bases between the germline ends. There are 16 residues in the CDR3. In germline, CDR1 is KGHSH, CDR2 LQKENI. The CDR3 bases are TGTGCCAGCTCACCGATCGATCATGGCGCGAACACTGAAGCTTTCTTT. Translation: CASSPIDHGANTEAFF.

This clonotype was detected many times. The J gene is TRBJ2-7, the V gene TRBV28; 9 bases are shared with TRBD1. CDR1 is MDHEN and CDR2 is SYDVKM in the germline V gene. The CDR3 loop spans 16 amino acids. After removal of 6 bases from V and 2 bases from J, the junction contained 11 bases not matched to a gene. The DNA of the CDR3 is TGTGCCAGCAGAGAGCCGGGACAGGGAGGCCCCTACGAGCAGTACTTC. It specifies CASREPGQGGPYEQYF.

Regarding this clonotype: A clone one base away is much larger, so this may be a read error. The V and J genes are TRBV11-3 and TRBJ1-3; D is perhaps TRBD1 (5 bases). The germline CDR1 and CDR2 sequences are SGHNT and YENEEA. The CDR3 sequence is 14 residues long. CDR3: CASTGASSGNTVYF. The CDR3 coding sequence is TGTGCCAGCACCGGGGCGAGCTCTGGAAACACCGTATATTTT.

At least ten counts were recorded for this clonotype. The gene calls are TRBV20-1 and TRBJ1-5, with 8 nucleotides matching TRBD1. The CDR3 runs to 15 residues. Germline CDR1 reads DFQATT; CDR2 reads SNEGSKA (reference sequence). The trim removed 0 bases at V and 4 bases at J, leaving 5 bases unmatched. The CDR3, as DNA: TGCAGTGCTAGAGAGAGGACAGGGCCTAATCAGCCCCAGCATTTT. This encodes CSARERTGPNQPQHF.

This chain's CDR3 is CASSPRRGPTVPGNTIYF. CDR3 in DNA: TGTGCCAGCAGCCCCCGAAGGGGTCCGACGGTTCCGGGAAACACCATATATTTT. This chain links TRBV11-1 with TRBJ1-3, with a weak D call TRBD1 (5 bases). The CDR3 runs to 18 residues. Trimming removed 5 bases from V and 4 bases from J, with 24 bases in between. Germline V CDR1 and CDR2: SGHAT, FQDESV (reference sequence).

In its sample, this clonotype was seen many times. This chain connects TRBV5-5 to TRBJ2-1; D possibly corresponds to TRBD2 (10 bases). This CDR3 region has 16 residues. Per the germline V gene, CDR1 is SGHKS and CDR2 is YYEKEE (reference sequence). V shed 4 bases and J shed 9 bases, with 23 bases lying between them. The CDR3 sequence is CASSPLAGTGRTEQFF. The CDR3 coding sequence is TGTGCCAGCAGCCCACTAGCGGGGACAGGGAGAACTGAGCAGTTCTTC. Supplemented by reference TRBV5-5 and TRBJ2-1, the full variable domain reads DAGVTQSPTHLIKTRGQQVTLRCSPISGHKSVSWYQQVLGQGPQFIFQYYEKEERGRGNFPDRFSARQFPNYSSELNVNALLLGDSALYLCASSPLAGTGRTEQFFGPGTRLTVL.

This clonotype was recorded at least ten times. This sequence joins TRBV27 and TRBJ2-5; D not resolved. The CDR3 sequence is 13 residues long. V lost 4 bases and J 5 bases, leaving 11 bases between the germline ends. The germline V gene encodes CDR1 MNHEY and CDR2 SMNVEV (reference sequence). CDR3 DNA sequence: TGTGCCAGCAGTTCCTACAGTGGGGAGACCCAGTACTTC. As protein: CASSSYSGETQYF.

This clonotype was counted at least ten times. The CDR3 nucleotides are TGTGCCTGGAAGACAGGGCCCAGCTCCTACGAGCAGTACTTC. Translation gives CAWKTGPSSYEQYF. The gene calls are TRBV30 and TRBJ2-7; TRBD1 matches at 7 bases. This CDR3 spans 14 amino acids. The trim removed 4 bases at V and 0 bases at J, leaving 6 bases unmatched. CDR1 is GTSNPN, CDR2 SVGIG, per germline (reference sequence).

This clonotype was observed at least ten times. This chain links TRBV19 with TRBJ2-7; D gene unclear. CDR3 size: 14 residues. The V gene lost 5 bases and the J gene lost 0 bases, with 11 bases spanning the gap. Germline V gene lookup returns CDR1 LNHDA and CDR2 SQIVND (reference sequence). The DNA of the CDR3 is TGTGCCAGTAGTGTGTACAGCAACTCCTACGAGCAGTACTTC. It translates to CASSVYSNSYEQYF.

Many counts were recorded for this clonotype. CDR3 protein: CASSFGRSSQPLYGYTF. The CDR3 DNA sequence: TGTGCCAGCAGCTTCGGACGGAGTTCGCAGCCCCTCTATGGCTACACCTTC. This chain links TRBV5-6 with TRBJ1-2, with D unresolved. V shed 2 bases and J shed 4 bases, with 21 bases lying between them. CDR1 and CDR2 from the germline V gene are SGHDT and YYEEEE. The CDR3 contains 17 residues.

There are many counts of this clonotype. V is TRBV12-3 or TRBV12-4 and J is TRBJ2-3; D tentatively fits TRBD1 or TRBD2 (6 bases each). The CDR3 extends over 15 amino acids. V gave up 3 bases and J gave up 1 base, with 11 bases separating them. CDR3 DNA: TGTGCCAGCAGTTTGGGGGGACATCGCACAGATACGCAGTATTTT. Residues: CASSLGGHRTDTQYF.

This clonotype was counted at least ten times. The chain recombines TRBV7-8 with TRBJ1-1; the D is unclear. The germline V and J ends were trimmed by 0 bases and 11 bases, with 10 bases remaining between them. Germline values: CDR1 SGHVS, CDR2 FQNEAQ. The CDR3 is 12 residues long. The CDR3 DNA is TGTGCCAGCAGCTTAGCCGAGCTAGTGGCTTTCTTT. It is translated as CASSLAELVAFF.

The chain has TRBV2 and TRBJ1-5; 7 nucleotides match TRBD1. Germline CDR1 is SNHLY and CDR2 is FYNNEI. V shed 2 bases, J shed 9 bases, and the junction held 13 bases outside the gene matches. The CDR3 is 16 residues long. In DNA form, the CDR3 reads TGTGCCAGCAGTGAATGGCAGGGAGGGGGCGTTCTGCCCCAGCATTTT. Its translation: CASSEWQGGGVLPQHF.

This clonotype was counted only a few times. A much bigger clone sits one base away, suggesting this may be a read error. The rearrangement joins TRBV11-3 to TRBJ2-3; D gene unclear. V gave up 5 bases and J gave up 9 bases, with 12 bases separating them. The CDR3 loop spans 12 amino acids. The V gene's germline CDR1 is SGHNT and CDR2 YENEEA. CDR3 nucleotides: TGTGCCAGCAGCCCGTATGTGGAAACGCAGTATTTT. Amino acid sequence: CASSPYVETQYF.

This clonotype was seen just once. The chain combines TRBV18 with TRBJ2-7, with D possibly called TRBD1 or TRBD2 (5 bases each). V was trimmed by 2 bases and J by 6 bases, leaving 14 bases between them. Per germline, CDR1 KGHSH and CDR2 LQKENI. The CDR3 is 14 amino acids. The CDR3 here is CASSPGTPPSEQYF. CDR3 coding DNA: TGTGCCAGCTCACCAGGGACGCCTCCCTCCGAGCAGTACTTC.

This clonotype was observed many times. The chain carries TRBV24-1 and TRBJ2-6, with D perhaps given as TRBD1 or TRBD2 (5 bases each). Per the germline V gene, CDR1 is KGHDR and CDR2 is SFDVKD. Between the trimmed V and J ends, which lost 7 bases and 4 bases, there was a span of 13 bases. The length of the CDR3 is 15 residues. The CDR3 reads CATSRSGTGANVLTF. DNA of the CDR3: TGTGCCACCAGCCGGTCCGGGACCGGGGCCAACGTCCTGACTTTC.

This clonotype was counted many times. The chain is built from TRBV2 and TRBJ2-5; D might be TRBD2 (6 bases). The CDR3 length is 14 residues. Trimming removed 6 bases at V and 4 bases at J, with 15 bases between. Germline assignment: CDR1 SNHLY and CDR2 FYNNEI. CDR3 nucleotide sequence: TGTGCCAGCAGGGTGGGGGGTGACGCAGAGACCCAGTACTTC. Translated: CASRVGGDAETQYF.

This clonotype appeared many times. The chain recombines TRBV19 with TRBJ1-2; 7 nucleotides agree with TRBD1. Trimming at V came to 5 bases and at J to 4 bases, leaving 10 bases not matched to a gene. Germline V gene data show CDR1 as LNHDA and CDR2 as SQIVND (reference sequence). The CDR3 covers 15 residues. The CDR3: CASSAYRDSPYGYTF. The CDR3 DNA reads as TGTGCCAGTAGTGCATACCGGGACAGTCCCTATGGCTACACCTTC.

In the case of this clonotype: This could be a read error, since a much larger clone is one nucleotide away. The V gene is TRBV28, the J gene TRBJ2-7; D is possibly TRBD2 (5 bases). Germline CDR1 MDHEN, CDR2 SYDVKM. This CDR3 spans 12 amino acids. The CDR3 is CASSSGAWEQHF. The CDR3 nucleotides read TGTGCCAGCAGTTCGGGTGCTTGGGAGCAGCACTTC.

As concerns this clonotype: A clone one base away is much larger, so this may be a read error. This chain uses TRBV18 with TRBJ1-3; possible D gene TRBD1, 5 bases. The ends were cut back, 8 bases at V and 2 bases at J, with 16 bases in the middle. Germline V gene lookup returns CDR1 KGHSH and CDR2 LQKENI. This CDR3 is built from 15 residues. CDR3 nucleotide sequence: TGTGCCAGCCAAACGGGGACCCACCCTGGAAACACCATATATTTT. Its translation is CASQTGTHPGNTIYF. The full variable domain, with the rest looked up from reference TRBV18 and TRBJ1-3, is NAGVMQNPRHLVRRRGQEARLRCSPMKGHSHVYWYRQLPEEGLKFMVYLQKENIIDESGMPKERFSAEFPKEGPSILRIQQVVRGDSAAYFCASQTGTHPGNTIYFGEGSWLTVV.

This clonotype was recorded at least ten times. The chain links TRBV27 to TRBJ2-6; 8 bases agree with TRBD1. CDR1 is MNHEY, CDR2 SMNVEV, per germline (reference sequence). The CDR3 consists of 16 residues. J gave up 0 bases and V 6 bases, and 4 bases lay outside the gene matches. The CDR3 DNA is TGTGCCAGCAGGACAACAGGGGGCTCTGGGGCCAACGTCCTGACTTTC. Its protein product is CASRTTGGSGANVLTF.

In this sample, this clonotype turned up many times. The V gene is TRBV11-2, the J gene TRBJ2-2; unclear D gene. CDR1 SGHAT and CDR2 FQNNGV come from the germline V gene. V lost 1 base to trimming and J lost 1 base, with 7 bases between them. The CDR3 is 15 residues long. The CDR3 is CASSLVQRNTGELFF. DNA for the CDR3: TGTGCCAGCAGCTTAGTCCAGAGGAACACCGGGGAGCTGTTTTTT.

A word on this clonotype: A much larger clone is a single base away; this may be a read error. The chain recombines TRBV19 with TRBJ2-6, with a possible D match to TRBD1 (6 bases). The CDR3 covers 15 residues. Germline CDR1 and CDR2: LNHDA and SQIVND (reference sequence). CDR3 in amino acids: CACSIVLQGSNVLTF. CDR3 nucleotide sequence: TGTGCCTGTAGTATAGTCCTCCAGGGGAGCAACGTCCTGACTTTC.

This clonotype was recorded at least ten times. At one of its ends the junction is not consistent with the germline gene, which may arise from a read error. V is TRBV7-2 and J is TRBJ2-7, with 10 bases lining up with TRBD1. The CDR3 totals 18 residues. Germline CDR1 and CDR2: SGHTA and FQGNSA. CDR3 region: CANSYGTGALLLDYEQYF. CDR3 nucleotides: TGTGCCAACAGCTACGGGACAGGGGCCCTACTCCTCGATTACGAGCAGTACTTC.

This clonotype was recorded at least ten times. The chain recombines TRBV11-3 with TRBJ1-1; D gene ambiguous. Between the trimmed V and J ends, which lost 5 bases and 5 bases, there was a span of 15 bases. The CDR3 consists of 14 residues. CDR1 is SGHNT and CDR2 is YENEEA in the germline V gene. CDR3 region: CASSVGTEGTEAFF. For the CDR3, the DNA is TGTGCCAGCAGCGTGGGAACGGAAGGGACTGAAGCTTTCTTT.